These 18 T cell receptor beta chains share one sample of origin, sequenced in a study of T-cell memory formation after mild COVID-19. TCRdb reprocessed the 5' RACE reads with MiXCR, giving one entry per CDR3 protein. The sample lists fewer than 300,000 distinct CDR3 sequences; around 15% were seen once. Specimen: PBMCs or a T cell subset sorted from them (not recorded which). The receptor source for this set is a man between 18 and 29 years old who had mild COVID-19 (a few samples of this study predate the infection). Cell type and time point are not known.

The chain uses TRBV11-2 and TRBJ2-7; weak D call: TRBD2 (6 bases). With 6 bases removed from V and 7 bases from J, the gap between germline ends came to 19 bases. The CDR3 length is 14 residues. From germline, CDR1 is SGHAT and CDR2 FQNNGV. CDR3 in DNA: TGTGCCAGCAGGGCCTCCTGGAGGGGAGGAGAGCAGTACTTC. It codes for CASRASWRGGEQYF.

A word on this clonotype: The junction departs from the called germline gene at one end, perhaps through a read error. This rearrangement joins TRBV9 to TRBJ1-1; D not resolved. Germline V gives CDR1 SGDLS, CDR2 YYNGEE. The CDR3 has 14 residues. CDR3: CASSPEGRTTEALF. The CDR3 bases are TGTGCCAGCAGCCCAGAAGGTCGAACGACTGAAGCTTTATTT.

The gene calls are TRBV6-2 or TRBV6-3 and TRBJ2-2; 9 bases are shared with TRBD1. The CDR3 extends over 13 amino acids. In germline, CDR1 is MNHEY, CDR2 SVGEGT. V lost 10 bases to trimming and J lost 6 bases; unmatched junction nucleotides: 6. Here the CDR3 DNA reads TGTGCCACGGGACAGGGTTTGCCCGGGGAGCTGTTTTTT. Translated, it gives CATGQGLPGELFF.

This rearrangement joins TRBV29-1 to TRBJ1-1; D unresolved. The V end was cut by 7 bases, the J end by 2 bases, with 14 bases between. The CDR3 extends over 13 amino acids. The germline gives CDR1 SQVTM, CDR2 ANQGSEA. CDR3 residues: CSAAKGLNTEAFF. CDR3 coding DNA: TGCAGCGCCGCTAAGGGTTTAAACACTGAAGCTTTCTTT.

This clonotype has just a few counts. The chain carries TRBV7-8 and TRBJ1-5, with D unresolved. The germline gives CDR1 SGHVS, CDR2 FQNEAQ. There are 16 residues in the CDR3. Trimming took off 2 bases at V and 4 bases at J, with 15 bases between the two ends. The CDR3 region has the DNA TGTGCCAGCAGCTTAAGTGGGGTCTGGAAGAATCAGCCCCAGCATTTT. This sequence encodes CASSLSGVWKNQPQHF. Full variable domain (outside the CDR3, taken from reference TRBV7-8 and TRBJ1-5): GAGVSQSPRYKVAKRGQDVALRCDPISGHVSLFWYQQALGQGPEFLTYFQNEAQLDKSGLPSDRFFAERPEGSVSTLKIQRTQQEDSAVYLCASSLSGVWKNQPQHFGDGTRLSIL.

This chain links TRBV12-3 or TRBV12-4 with TRBJ1-2; weak D call: TRBD1 (5 bases). Trimming removed 5 bases from V and 8 bases from J, with 15 bases in between. There are 13 residues in the CDR3. CDR3 sequence reads: CASSRGRDLGYTF. The CDR3 region has the DNA TGTGCCAGCAGTCGCGGGAGGGACCTGGGCTACACCTTC.

This clonotype was seen a few times. The chain carries TRBV7-8 and TRBJ2-7; 8 positions agree with TRBD1. With V trimmed by 2 bases and J by 3 bases, 3 bases remained unmatched. There are 14 residues in the CDR3. Germline CDR1 reads SGHVS; CDR2 reads FQNEAQ. The CDR3 sequence is CASSLSGQGYEQYF. In DNA form, the CDR3 reads TGTGCCAGCAGCTTATCCGGACAGGGCTACGAGCAGTACTTC.

The chain links TRBV19 to TRBJ2-7; 8 bases line up with TRBD1. The CDR3 consists of 14 residues. Germline CDR1 and CDR2: LNHDA and SQIVND (reference sequence). The junction had 3 bases not matched to a gene; V was cut back by 2 bases and J by 3 bases. The DNA of the CDR3 is TGTGCCAGTAGTATACCAGGGGGCAGCTACGAGCAGTACTTC. It is translated as CASSIPGGSYEQYF.

V and J are TRBV7-3 and TRBJ1-2; the D is unclear. Germline-derived CDR1 and CDR2 are SGHTA and FQGTGA. V was clipped by 0 bases and J by 7 bases, with 9 bases between them. This CDR3 has 13 amino acids. CDR3 amino acids: CASSLTPDGGYTF. The CDR3 DNA reads as TGTGCCAGCAGCTTAACGCCTGATGGTGGCTACACCTTC.

This clonotype was detected once. A single base separates this from a much larger clone, so it may be a read error. The chain has TRBV4-1 and TRBJ2-7; D ambiguous. V lost 1 base and J 0 bases, leaving 13 bases between the germline ends. This CDR3 is built from 16 residues. Germline V gene data show CDR1 as MGHRA and CDR2 as YSYEKL. CDR3 DNA: TGCGCCAGCAGCCAAGTCCACGGGCGGAGCTCCTACGAGCAGTACTTC. It specifies CASSQVHGRSSYEQYF.

Many counts were recorded for this clonotype. The rearrangement uses TRBV7-2 and TRBJ1-5; maybe TRBD1 (5 bases). V was shortened by 5 bases and J by 1 base, with 12 bases between the two germline ends. The V gene's germline CDR1 is SGHTA and CDR2 FQGNSA. There are 15 residues in the CDR3. CDR3 in DNA: TGTGCCAGCAGCCCCGGCGGGGCCAGCAATCAGCCCCAGCATTTT. Amino acid sequence: CASSPGGASNQPQHF. The full variable domain, its missing parts supplied by reference TRBV7-2 and TRBJ1-5, is GAGVSQSPSNKVTEKGKDVELRCDPISGHTALYWYRQSLGQGLEFLIYFQGNSAPDKSGLPSDRFSAERTGGSVSTLTIQRTQQEDSAVYLCASSPGGASNQPQHFGDGTRLSIL.

This chain joins TRBV10-2 and TRBJ2-3; 8 bases are shared with TRBD2. Germline CDR1 WSHSY, CDR2 SAAADI. CDR3 size: 17 residues. Trimming cost V 2 bases and J 2 bases; bases outside gene matches: 9. The CDR3 nucleotides are TGCGCCAGCAGTGAGAAAGTCTTAGCGGGGCTCACAGATACGCAGTATTTT. This encodes CASSEKVLAGLTDTQYF.

The J gene is TRBJ1-2, the V gene TRBV12-3 or TRBV12-4, with D perhaps TRBD1 (6 bases). The CDR3 extends over 15 amino acids. The ends were cut back, 5 bases at V and 5 bases at J, with 18 bases in the middle. The CDR3 DNA is TGTGCCAGCAGTCCGTGGACAGAGACGATTTATGGCTACACCTTC. The encoded protein is CASSPWTETIYGYTF.

The J gene is TRBJ1-1, the V gene TRBV4-3; TRBD1 aligns across 7 bases. CDR3 length: 16 amino acids. Germline values: CDR1 LGHNA, CDR2 YSLEER. V lost 3 bases, J lost 0 bases, and 7 bases stayed unmatched. The CDR3 DNA is TGCGCCAGCAGCCATGGCTACAGGGGCATGAACACTGAAGCTTTCTTT. It yields the protein CASSHGYRGMNTEAFF.

This clonotype has a handful of counts. The genes are TRBV7-2 and TRBJ2-6; the D gene could be TRBD1 or TRBD2 (5 bases each). Germline CDR1 reads SGHTA; CDR2 reads FQGNSA. V was cut by 8 bases and J by 2 bases, with 7 bases left in between. The CDR3 is 13 residues long. The CDR3 is CASRGPGANVLTF. As DNA, the CDR3 is TGTGCCAGCCGGGGCCCTGGGGCCAACGTCCTGACTTTC.

This clonotype has at least ten counts. This sequence joins TRBV29-1 and TRBJ2-7; TRBD1 aligns across 7 bases. The CDR3 loop spans 15 amino acids. The V segment lost 2 bases and the J segment 3 bases; nucleotides outside the gene matches: 10. Germline V gives CDR1 SQVTM, CDR2 ANQGSEA. Here the CDR3 reads CSVEKTSTGHYEQYF. CDR3 sequence (DNA): TGCAGCGTTGAAAAAACATCGACAGGGCACTACGAGCAGTACTTC.

This clonotype was detected many times. This chain links TRBV15 with TRBJ1-1; D gene ambiguous. Germline values: CDR1 LNHNV, CDR2 YYDKDF (reference sequence). This CDR3 contains 15 residues. Between the trimmed V and J ends, which lost 1 base and 2 bases, there was a span of 11 bases. CDR3 protein: CATSRGNSLNTEAFF. In nucleotides, the CDR3 is TGTGCCACCAGCAGAGGCAACAGCCTAAACACTGAAGCTTTCTTT.

The V and J genes are TRBV29-1 and TRBJ2-7; 9 nucleotides align to TRBD1. CDR3 length: 11 amino acids. The V gene end was trimmed by 6 bases and the J gene end by 6 bases; junction bases not matched to a gene: 3. Germline assignment: CDR1 SQVTM and CDR2 ANQGSEA. The CDR3 region is CSVATGGEQYV. The CDR3 coding sequence is TGCAGCGTAGCGACAGGGGGCGAGCAGTACGTC.